These T cell receptor beta chains were read from a single sample in a study of beta chain features in type 1 diabetes. Using immunoSEQ multiplex PCR, the repertoire was profiled, and TCRdb retains in-frame clones only, with some absent. The top ten clones hold approximately 0.47% of a sample with almost 350,000 clones, 7.5% to 9% of them seen once. The sequencing sample was made of central memory CD4+ T cells from blood. These receptors were collected from a woman aged 18-29 years in good health. Both conserved end residues are part of each CDR3. Each record gives: clone size, J gene, D gene, V gene, CDR3 protein, CDR3 DNA. A D gene is named only where the DNA matches it firmly. Clone size appears in some rows only: once, few, many, or a class for an expanded clone.

NA TRBJ2-2 TRBD2 TRBV5-4 CASSLVTSSAGELFF TGTGCCAGCAGCTTGGTGACTAGCTCTGCCGGGGAGCTGTTTTTT
few TRBJ2-2 TRBD2 TRBV5-6 CASSLGGLAGGSFF TGTGCCAGCAGCTTGGGAGGACTAGCGGGAGGTTCGTTTTTT
NA TRBJ2-1 TRBD2 TRBV7-2 CASSLAGLAEQFF TGTGCCAGCAGCTTAGCGGGACTAGCAGAGCAGTTCTTC
NA TRBJ1-1 NA TRBV28 CASSPPQGPKKTEAFF TGTGCCAGCAGTCCCCCGCAGGGCCCGAAGAAAACTGAAGCTTTCTTT
NA TRBJ2-7 NA TRBV6-5 CASRPTGSYEQYF TGTGCCAGCAGACCAACAGGGTCCTACGAGCAGTACTTC
NA TRBJ1-4 TRBD1 TRBV4-1 CASSLGRGTNEKLFF TGCGCCAGCAGCCTCGGCAGGGGGACTAATGAAAAACTGTTTTTT
few TRBJ2-5 NA TRBV2 CASSEAGETQYF TGTGCCAGCAGTGAAGCGGGAGAGACCCAGTACTTC
NA TRBJ2-2 NA TRBV4-3 CASSQDPVPVTGELFF TGCGCCAGCAGCCAAGACCCCGTACCGGTCACCGGGGAGCTGTTTTTT
few TRBJ2-3 NA TRBV4-2 CASSPTPTSTDTQYF TGTGCCAGCAGCCCAACCCCCACTAGCACAGATACGCAGTATTTT
NA TRBJ2-3 NA TRBV7-3 CASSLARTTDTQYF TGTGCCAGCAGCTTAGCTAGAACGACAGATACGCAGTATTTT
few TRBJ2-1 TRBD1 TRBV11-1 CASTGTAYNEQFF TGTGCCAGCACCGGGACAGCCTACAATGAGCAGTTCTTC
few TRBJ2-7 TRBD1 TRBV4-3 CASSRDRGPYEQYF TGCGCCAGCAGCCGGGACAGGGGTCCCTACGAGCAGTACTTC
few TRBJ1-1 NA TRBV5-1 CASSQGSEINTEAFF TGCGCCAGCAGCCAAGGGTCAGAGATTAACACTGAAGCTTTCTTT
few TRBJ2-2 TRBD2 TRBV11-2 CASSPRLAEPTGELFF TGTGCCAGCAGCCCCAGACTAGCGGAACCCACCGGGGAGCTGTTTTTT
few TRBJ2-1 TRBD2 TRBV6-1 CASSDAAGGSYNEQFF TGTGCCAGCAGTGACGCAGCGGGAGGGTCCTACAATGAGCAGTTCTTC
NA TRBJ2-7 TRBD2 TRBV5-6 CASSQPGLAGAEQYF TGTGCCAGCAGCCAACCGGGACTAGCGGGAGCCGAGCAGTACTTC
few TRBJ2-6 NA TRBV7-8 CASSQLLANVLTF TGTGCCAGCAGCCAGCTCTTGGCCAACGTCCTGACTTTC
few TRBJ2-3 TRBD2 TRBV29-1 CSVGVAGGTDTQYF TGCAGCGTTGGGGTAGCGGGGGGCACAGATACGCAGTATTTT
NA TRBJ2-7 NA TRBV20-1 CSAAQSYEQYF TGCAGTGCTGCCCAATCCTACGAGCAGTACTTC
few TRBJ2-1 NA TRBV25-1 CASLAETYNEQFF TGTGCCAGTTTAGCGGAAACCTACAATGAGCAGTTCTTC
many TRBJ2-6 NA TRBV23-1 CASSQSLGSGANVLTF TGCGCCAGCAGTCAATCGCTAGGCTCTGGGGCCAACGTCCTGACTTTC
few TRBJ2-1 NA TRBV28 CASDRDGYNEQFF TGTGCCAGCGACCGGGACGGATACAATGAGCAGTTCTTC
few TRBJ2-1 NA TRBV21-1 CASSKGTEVGVSYNEQFF TGTGCCAGCAGCAAAGGGACCGAGGTTGGGGTTTCCTACAATGAGCAGTTCTTC
NA TRBJ2-3 TRBD2 TRBV28 CASSTTPTAGDWDTQYF TGTGCCAGCAGTACTACACCAACAGCGGGAGACTGGGATACGCAGTATTTT
NA TRBJ2-2 TRBD2 TRBV6-1 CASSVFAGGDTGELFF TGTGCCAGCAGTGTGTTCGCGGGAGGGGACACCGGGGAGCTGTTTTTT
many TRBJ2-5 NA TRBV7-9 CASSLGSHQETQYF TGTGCCAGCAGCTTGGGCAGCCACCAAGAGACCCAGTACTTC
many TRBJ2-7 NA TRBV14 CASSPQGYEQYF TGTGCCAGCAGCCCCCAGGGGTACGAGCAGTACTTC
NA TRBJ1-4 NA TRBV6-6 CASSRDLRGVRQISFF TGTGCCAGCAGCCGGGACCTGCGAGGGGTACGACAAATTTCGTTTTTT
NA TRBJ2-2 NA TRBV9 CASSAPQRALNTGELFF TGTGCCAGCAGCGCACCCCAGCGGGCCCTGAACACCGGGGAGCTGTTTTTT
few TRBJ2-2 NA TRBV18 CASSPLSGANTGELFF TGTGCCAGCTCACCATTATCCGGTGCGAACACCGGGGAGCTGTTTTTT
NA TRBJ1-2 NA TRBV14 CASSQNEYGYTF TGTGCCAGCAGCCAAAACGAATATGGCTACACCTTC
many TRBJ1-4 NA TRBV5-4 CASSVQGGEKLFF TGTGCCAGCAGCGTCCAGGGCGGGGAAAAACTGTTTTTT
NA TRBJ2-1 NA TRBV7-3 CASSPSRVDEQFF TGTGCCAGCAGCCCCTCGCGGGTTGATGAGCAGTTCTTC
NA TRBJ2-1 TRBD2 TRBV2 CASSDGLAGAVDEQFF TGTGCCAGCAGCGACGGACTAGCGGGAGCTGTGGATGAGCAGTTCTTC
NA TRBJ2-7 NA TRBV2 CASSKTTRPGEQYF TGTGCCAGCAGTAAAACAACTAGGCCTGGCGAGCAGTACTTC
few TRBJ2-2 NA TRBV6-5 CASGFTGTTGELFF TGTGCCAGCGGTTTTACGGGGACCACCGGGGAGCTGTTTTTT
NA TRBJ2-1 NA TRBV9 CASSVSAATTNEQFF TGTGCCAGCAGCGTAAGCGCAGCCACAACCAATGAGCAGTTCTTC
few TRBJ2-6 TRBD1 TRBV7-3 CASSSGQIDSGANVLTF TGTGCCAGCAGCTCGGGACAGATCGACTCTGGGGCCAACGTCCTGACTTTC
few TRBJ2-3 NA TRBV20-1 CSAILDTQYF TGCAGTGCTATTCTAGATACGCAGTATTTT
few TRBJ2-7 NA TRBV6-6 CASSQGQISNF TGTGCCAGCAGTCAGGGCCAAATAAGCAACTTC
few TRBJ2-7 NA TRBV27 CASMGFSGSRSYEQYF TGTGCCAGCATGGGTTTTAGCGGATCTCGCTCCTACGAGCAGTACTTC
few TRBJ1-5 NA TRBV7-2 CASSPLVGVGQPQHF TGTGCCAGCAGCCCCCTGGTCGGAGTGGGCCAGCCCCAGCATTTT
many TRBJ2-3 NA TRBV5-1 CASSLVFSGGGRRTDTQYF TGCGCCAGCAGCTTGGTATTCTCGGGAGGGGGCCGAAGAACAGATACGCAGTATTTT
NA TRBJ1-2 NA TRBV7-9 CASSSSRPSGRYTF TGTGCCAGCAGCTCCTCAAGGCCCTCTGGGCGCTACACCTTC
NA TRBJ1-1 NA TRBV29-1 CSVERDLGAEAFF TGCAGCGTTGAAAGGGACCTTGGAGCTGAAGCTTTCTTT
few TRBJ2-3 TRBD2 TRBV5-4 CASSLAIREGQDTQYF TGTGCCAGCAGCTTGGCTATCCGGGAGGGCCAAGATACGCAGTATTTT
few TRBJ2-1 TRBD2 TRBV29-1 CSVAVRTSGPYNEQFF TGCAGCGTTGCAGTCCGGACTAGCGGACCCTACAATGAGCAGTTCTTC
few TRBJ2-3 NA TRBV7-8 CASSGLLGTDTQYF TGTGCCAGCAGCGGATTACTAGGCACAGATACGCAGTATTTT
many TRBJ2-2 TRBD2 TRBV5-4 CASSPRLAGGTGELFF TGTGCCAGCAGCCCTCGCCTAGCGGGTGGGACCGGGGAGCTGTTTTTT
few TRBJ2-7 TRBD2 TRBV27 CASGTSGTYEQYF TGTGCCAGCGGGACTAGCGGAACCTACGAGCAGTACTTC
many TRBJ2-1 TRBD2 TRBV4-1 CASSQDSGRALGEQFF TGCGCCAGCAGCCAAGATTCCGGGAGGGCCTTAGGTGAGCAGTTCTTC
many TRBJ1-1 NA TRBV18 CASSLGNSEAFF TGTGCCAGCTCACTTGGAAATAGTGAAGCTTTCTTT
many TRBJ2-4 NA TRBV27 CASSGIQRGIQYF TGTGCCAGCAGTGGGATCCAACGGGGCATTCAGTACTTC
NA TRBJ2-7 NA TRBV7-8 CASSSAEGSYEQYF TGTGCCAGCTCCTCCGCCGAAGGGTCCTACGAGCAGTACTTC
NA TRBJ2-7 NA TRBV2 CASSEHGQSYEQYF TGTGCCAGCAGTGAACATGGACAGTCCTACGAGCAGTACTTC
NA TRBJ2-5 TRBD2 TRBV7-2 CASSSGLSSEETQYF TGTGCCAGCAGCTCGGGACTATCCTCCGAAGAGACCCAGTACTTC
NA TRBJ2-3 NA TRBV7-4 CASSPQTQATDTQYF TGTGCCAGCAGCCCCCAAACGCAGGCCACAGATACGCAGTATTTT
many TRBJ1-1 NA TRBV27 CASSHQDYTAEAFF TGTGCCAGCAGCCATCAGGATTACACGGCTGAAGCTTTCTTT
NA TRBJ2-7 NA TRBV11-2 CASSYDSYEQYF TGTGCCAGCAGCTATGACTCCTACGAGCAGTACTTC
few TRBJ2-1 TRBD2 TRBV11-2 CASSLRTSGVGYEQFF TGTGCCAGCAGCTTGCGGACTAGCGGGGTCGGATATGAGCAGTTCTTC